The 22 T cell receptor beta chains below were found in one sample sequenced in a study of CD8+ T cells in alopecia areata (dated by TCRdb to the late 2010s). The library was made by the immunoSEQ multiplex PCR assay. For TCR sequencing, RNA was extracted from every sample and reverse transcribed into cDNA to serve as template. In TCRdb, the immuneACCESS table is reduced to in-frame sequences with V and J assigned. These tables do not hold every clone; where another copy was compared, an unresolved V gene accounts for under half, and the others remain unexplained. Recorded for this sample are about 110,000 clones; 55% to 70% of them occurred a single time. The ten largest account for 23% of the sample. Sequences were obtained from NKG2D-low CD8+ T cells sorted from blood. The cell subset or site label for this specimen denotes: sorted CD8+ NKG2D-low blood T cells. The receptors originated from a human donor with alopecia areata.

The rearrangement joins TRBV5-1 to TRBJ1-2; TRBD1 is a possible D gene (5 bases). Trimming took 4 bases from V and 0 from J, leaving 10 bases between them. The V gene's germline CDR1 is SGHRS and CDR2 YFSETQ. The CDR3 is made up of 14 amino acids. The CDR3, as DNA: TGCGCCAGCAGCCCTGACAGACCTAACTATGGCTACACCTTC. Its translation: CASSPDRPNYGYTF. The complete variable domain, with remaining parts taken from reference TRBV5-1 and TRBJ1-2, reads KAGVTQTPRYLIKTRGQQVTLSCSPISGHRSVSWYQQTPGQGLQFLFEYFSETQRNKGNFPGRFSGRQFSNSRSEMNVSTLELGDSALYLCASSPDRPNYGYTFGSGTRLTVV.

This chain joins TRBV5-6 and TRBJ1-2; D perhaps matches TRBD1 (5 bases). Germline lookup yields CDR1 SGHDT and CDR2 YYEEEE. V lost 0 bases and J lost 7, with 19 bases in between. This CDR3 is 16 amino acids long. CDR3 sequence (DNA): TGTGCCAGCAGCTTGGGGGACTTCTCTTATGTTGGTGGCTACACCTTC. Translation: CASSLGDFSYVGGYTF.

The chain is built from TRBV4-1 and TRBJ1-5; no definite D call. V was cut by 0 bases and J by 5 bases, with 11 bases left in between. The CDR3 totals 15 residues. Per the germline V gene, CDR1 is MGHRA and CDR2 is YSYEKL. The CDR3 DNA reads as TGCGCCAGCAGCCAAGATTCCGGGATTGATCAGCCCCAGCATTTT. Translating gives CASSQDSGIDQPQHF.

The chain recombines TRBV27 with TRBJ2-1; D is ambiguous. The V end was cut by 0 bases, the J end by 14 bases, with 14 bases between. CDR1 MNHEY and CDR2 SMNVEV come from the germline V gene (reference sequence). The length of the CDR3 is 13 residues. The CDR3 bases are TGTGCCAGCAGTTTATCAGGCGTCACTCACAAGTTCTTC. It specifies CASSLSGVTHKFF.

This clone was recorded a few times. V usage is TRBV7-9 and J usage is TRBJ2-1; 9 bases map to TRBD2. CDR3 size: 12 residues. Germline V gene lookup returns CDR1 SEHNR and CDR2 FQNEAQ (reference sequence). Trimming took 2 bases from V and 10 from J; bases not matched to a gene: 0. CDR3 bases: TGTGCCAGCAGCTTAACTAGCGGGGAGCAGTTCTTC. Amino acid sequence: CASSLTSGEQFF.

This clone was counted between two and nine times. The J gene is TRBJ1-2, the V gene TRBV19; D is undetermined. Germline V gene sequence: CDR1 LNHDA, CDR2 SQIVND (reference sequence). V lost 8 bases and J 4 bases, leaving 11 bases between the germline ends. This CDR3 has 12 residues. CDR3 in amino acids: CASWSTPYGYTF. As DNA, the CDR3 is TGTGCCAGTTGGAGCACCCCCTATGGCTACACCTTC.

This clone was seen a handful of times. The rearrangement uses TRBV5-1 and TRBJ2-1; 7 bases map to TRBD2. Germline V gene sequence: CDR1 SGHRS, CDR2 YFSETQ. The CDR3 spans 14 residues. J gave up 8 bases and V 4 bases, and 9 bases lay outside the gene matches. This chain's CDR3 is CASSHKRERHEQFF. CDR3 nucleotides: TGCGCCAGCAGCCACAAGCGGGAACGACATGAGCAGTTCTTC.

J is TRBJ2-1 and V is TRBV10-3, with D unclear. The CDR3 covers 11 residues. CDR1 is ENHRY and CDR2 is SYGVKD in the germline V gene. The CDR3 nucleotides read TGTCGCCGACAATTCTACAATGAGCAGTTCTTC. It is translated as CRRQFYNEQFF.

The gene calls are TRBV5-6 and TRBJ2-1; D is unclear. Germline lookup yields CDR1 SGHDT and CDR2 YYEEEE. The CDR3 sequence is 13 residues long. The V gene lost 4 bases and the J gene lost 4 bases, with 9 bases spanning the gap. CDR3 in amino acids: CASSQTSYNEQFF. Written as DNA, the CDR3 is TGTGCCAGCAGCCAAACCTCTTACAATGAGCAGTTCTTC.

In nucleotides, the CDR3 is TGTGCCAGCAGTTCGCTAGATGTGGATACGCAGTATTTT. Translating gives CASSSLDVDTQYF. The chain recombines TRBV28 with TRBJ2-3; unclear D gene. There are 13 residues in the CDR3. Trimming removed 4 bases from V and 6 bases from J, with 11 bases in between. CDR1 MDHEN and CDR2 SYDVKM come from the germline V gene. Full variable domain (rest looked up from reference TRBV28 and TRBJ2-3): DVKVTQSSRYLVKRTGEKVFLECVQDMDHENMFWYRQDPGLGLRLIYFSYDVKMKEKGDIPEGYSVSREKKERFSLILESASTNQTSMYLCASSSLDVDTQYFGPGTRLTVL.

The V gene is TRBV6-6, the J gene TRBJ2-7; 7 bases align to TRBD2. Germline trimming cut 2 bases from V and 7 bases from J; bases unmatched to any gene: 2. The CDR3 runs 12 residues. Germline V CDR1 and CDR2: MNHNY, SVGAGI (reference sequence). The CDR3, as DNA: TGTGCCAGCAGTTACGGGACTAAGGAGCAGTACTTC. Encoded protein: CASSYGTKEQYF.

The J gene is TRBJ1-4, the V gene TRBV13; 8 bases match TRBD1. CDR1 is PRHDT and CDR2 is FYEKMQ in the germline V gene (reference sequence). The length of the CDR3 is 15 residues. The J segment lost 7 bases and the V segment lost 3 bases, leaving 7 bases of the junction unmatched. The CDR3 region has the DNA TGTGCCAGCAGCTTGGGGCGGACAGGGCGTGAAAAACTGTTTTTT. It is translated as CASSLGRTGREKLFF.

Comments on this clone: The junction shows a germline mismatch at one end, possibly a read error. The chain is built from TRBV7-7 and TRBJ2-5; D not certain. The CDR3 sequence is 15 residues long. Looked up from germline, CDR1 is SSHAT and CDR2 is FNYEAQ (reference sequence). CDR3: CASSLQKAVVETQYF. CDR3 sequence (DNA): TGTGCTAGCAGCTTACAGAAGGCCGTGGTGGAGACCCAGTACTTC.

V gene TRBV28 combines with J gene TRBJ2-1; TRBD2 aligns across 10 bases. Looked up from germline, CDR1 is MDHEN and CDR2 is SYDVKM. The CDR3 spans 22 residues. V shed 2 bases and J 3 bases; nucleotides not matched to a gene: 22. CDR3 coding DNA: TGTGCCAGCAGTTTAGGCATCATGGAGGGGGCGACGACTAGCGGGTTCTACAATGAGCAGTTCTTC. Its translation is CASSLGIMEGATTSGFYNEQFF.

This chain links TRBV9 with TRBJ2-7; D is tentatively TRBD1 or TRBD2 (5 bases each). The CDR3 contains 11 residues. Trimming removed 7 bases from V and 5 bases from J, with 10 bases in between. Per germline, CDR1 SGDLS and CDR2 YYNGEE. CDR3 sequence (DNA): TGTGCCAGCGGCTGGGGGAACGAGCAGTACTTC. This encodes CASGWGNEQYF.

V is TRBV19 and J is TRBJ1-1; D is undetermined. The V gene lost 7 bases and the J gene lost 3 bases, with 12 bases spanning the gap. The V gene's germline CDR1 is LNHDA and CDR2 SQIVND (reference sequence). The CDR3 consists of 13 residues. DNA of the CDR3: TGTGCCAGTAAGAAAGGATGGGACACTGAAGCTTTCTTT. This translates into CASKKGWDTEAFF.

CDR3 bases: TGTGCCAGCAGCTTCCAGACAGGGAATCAGCCCCAGCATTTT. This sequence encodes CASSFQTGNQPQHF. This chain links TRBV5-6 with TRBJ1-5; 7 bases align to TRBD1. The CDR3 is made up of 14 amino acids. The V and J ends lost 2 bases and 4 bases, in that order; junction bases with no gene match: 3. Per germline, CDR1 SGHDT and CDR2 YYEEEE. Looking up the rest from reference TRBV5-6 and TRBJ1-5 gives the full variable domain: DAGVTQSPTHLIKTRGQQVTLRCSPKSGHDTVSWYQQALGQGPQFIFQYYEEEERQRGNFPDRFSGHQFPNYSSELNVNALLLGDSALYLCASSFQTGNQPQHFGDGTRLSIL.

This clone was seen a few times. The rearrangement links TRBV19 to TRBJ1-1; possible D gene TRBD1, 5 bases. CDR1 LNHDA and CDR2 SQIVND come from the germline V gene (reference sequence). The CDR3 is 15 residues long. V lost 5 bases and J lost 1, with 14 bases in between. This CDR3 reads CASSSSGAPNTEAFF. Written as DNA, the CDR3 is TGTGCCAGTAGTTCCTCCGGGGCCCCGAACACTGAAGCTTTCTTT.

The chain recombines TRBV11-1 with TRBJ2-7, with D perhaps matching TRBD1 (6 bases). The germline V gene encodes CDR1 SGHAT and CDR2 FQDESV (reference sequence). The CDR3 runs 12 residues. V gave up 5 bases and J gave up 4 bases, with 9 bases separating them. For the CDR3, the DNA is TGTGCCAGCAGCCCACAGGGTTACGAGCAGTACTTC. Protein sequence: CASSPQGYEQYF.

The rearrangement uses TRBV6-5 and TRBJ1-1; 9 bases align to TRBD1. From germline, CDR1 is MNHEY and CDR2 SVGAGI. The CDR3 totals 14 residues. Trimming cost V 2 bases and J 4 bases; bases outside gene matches: 2. The DNA of the CDR3 is TGTGCCAGCAGTTACCGGACAGGGGTCACTGAAGCTTTCTTT. Translation: CASSYRTGVTEAFF.

The rearrangement links TRBV10-3 to TRBJ2-7, with D perhaps matching TRBD1 (6 bases). V was clipped by 7 bases and J by 2 bases, with 15 bases between them. Germline CDR1 is ENHRY and CDR2 is SYGVKD. The CDR3 contains 14 residues. The CDR3 protein is CAIKTPGQAYEQYF. The CDR3, as DNA: TGTGCCATCAAGACTCCGGGACAAGCCTACGAGCAGTACTTC.

Remarks on this clone: At the DNA level, this CDR3 is encoded by other sequences in the same sample as well. V gene TRBV6-5 combines with J gene TRBJ2-2; D is ambiguous. The CDR3 contains 12 residues. The germline V gene has CDR1 MNHEY and CDR2 SVGAGI. With 6 bases removed from V and 1 base from J, the gap between germline ends came to 3 bases. CDR3 in amino acids: CASSLNTGELFF. CDR3 nucleotide sequence: TGTGCCAGCAGCCTGAACACCGGGGAGCTGTTTTTT.